This TCR beta chain appears in the sequencing data of a study of cytomegalovirus exposure and HLA in healthy donors. Vbeta (60) and Jbeta (13) primers were used in the PCR. Some clones are missing from TCRdb's copy, which holds only in-frame ones; the method was immunoSEQ multiplex PCR. Among approximately 100,000 clones listed, roughly three quarters were seen once. Trimming at V came to 5 bases and at J to 8 bases, leaving 7 bases not matched to a gene. The germline V gene has CDR1 SGHTA and CDR2 FQGTGA. This CDR3 contains 14 residues. The sequenced sample was PBMCs. V usage is TRBV7-3 and J usage is TRBJ2-1; 9 bases line up with TRBD2. The sequence was obtained from a woman between 45 and 65 years old in good health and CMV-seropositive. CDR3 coding DNA: TGTGCCAGCAGCCGTAGCGGGAGTACGGATGAGCAGTTCTTC. Amino acids: CASSRSGSTDEQFF.